This paragraph reports one T cell receptor beta chain. The data are from a study of blood T cell repertoires in COVID-19. Study-wide context: There were acute and convalescent COVID-19 samples, and they came from the United States, Italy and Spain.

The protocol was immunoSEQ multiplex PCR, while the TCRdb copy is restricted to in-frame clones and leaves out a portion. The table records fewer than 250,000 clones, approximately 83% of them present only once. This receptor was identified in a human donor in a cohort sampled during active COVID-19. Material: peripheral blood.

DNA of the CDR3: TGCAGTGCTAGTGCCAGGCGGGGCACTGAAGCTTTCTTT. Translated: CSASARRGTEAFF. This sequence joins TRBV20-1 and TRBJ1-1; no reliable D call. Germline V gene data show CDR1 as DFQATT and CDR2 as SNEGSKA (reference sequence). The CDR3 runs 13 residues. V gave up 3 bases and J gave up 4 bases, with 12 bases separating them.